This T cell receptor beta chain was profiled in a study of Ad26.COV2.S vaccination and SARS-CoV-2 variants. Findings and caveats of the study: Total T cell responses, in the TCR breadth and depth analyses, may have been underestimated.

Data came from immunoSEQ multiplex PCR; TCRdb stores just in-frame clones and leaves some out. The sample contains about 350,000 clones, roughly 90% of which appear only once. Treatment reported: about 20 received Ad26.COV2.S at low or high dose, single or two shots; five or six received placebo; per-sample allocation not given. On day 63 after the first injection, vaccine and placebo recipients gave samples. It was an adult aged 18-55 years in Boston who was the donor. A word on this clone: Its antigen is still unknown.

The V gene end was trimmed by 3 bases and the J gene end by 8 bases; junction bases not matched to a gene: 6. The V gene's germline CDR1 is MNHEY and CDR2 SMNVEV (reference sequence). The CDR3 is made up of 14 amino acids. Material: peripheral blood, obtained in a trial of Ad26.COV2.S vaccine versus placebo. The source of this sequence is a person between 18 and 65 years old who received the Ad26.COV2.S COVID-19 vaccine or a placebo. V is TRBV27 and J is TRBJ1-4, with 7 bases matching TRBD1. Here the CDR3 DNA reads TGTGCCAGCAGTTTTAGGGGGCTTTCCGAAAAACTGTTTTTT. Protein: CASSFRGLSEKLFF.